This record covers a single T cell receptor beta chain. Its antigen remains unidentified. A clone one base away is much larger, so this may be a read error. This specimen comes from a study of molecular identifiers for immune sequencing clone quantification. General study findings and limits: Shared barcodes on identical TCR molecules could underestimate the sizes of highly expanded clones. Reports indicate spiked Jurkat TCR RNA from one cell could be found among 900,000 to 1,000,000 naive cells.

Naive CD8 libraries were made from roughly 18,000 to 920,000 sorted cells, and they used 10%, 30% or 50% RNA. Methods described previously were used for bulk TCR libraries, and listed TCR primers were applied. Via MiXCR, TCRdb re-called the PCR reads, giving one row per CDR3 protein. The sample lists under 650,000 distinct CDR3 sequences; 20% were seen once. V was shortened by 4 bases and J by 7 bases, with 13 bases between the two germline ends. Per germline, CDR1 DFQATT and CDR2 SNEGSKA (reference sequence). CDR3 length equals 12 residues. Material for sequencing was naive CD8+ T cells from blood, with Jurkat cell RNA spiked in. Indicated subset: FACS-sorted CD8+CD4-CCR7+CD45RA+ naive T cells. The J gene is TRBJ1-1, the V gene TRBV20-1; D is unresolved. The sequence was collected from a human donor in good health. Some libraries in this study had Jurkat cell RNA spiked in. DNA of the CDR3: TGCAGTGCTACCGACGGACGGAATGAAGCTTTCTTT. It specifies CSATDGRNEAFF.